These 17 T cell receptor beta chains were sequenced from one sample in a study of shared clonotypes between healthy human individuals (TCRdb year 2020). Library preparation employed the immunoSEQ multiplex PCR assay. TCRdb re-hosts the immuneACCESS table, in-frame sequences only. Its copies lack some clones; in the studies checked, an unresolved V gene accounts for under half of them, and the cause for the rest is not known. The sample contains a few million clones, around 94% of them found a single time. The ten largest clones represent around 0.15% of the sample. Sequenced input: naive CD4+ T cells sorted from blood. What the cell subset or site label conveys for this sample: CD45RA+ positively selected. These receptor sequences come from a man younger than 35 in good health.

This chain links TRBV5-1 with TRBJ1-1; D is perhaps TRBD1 (6 bases). The germline V gene has CDR1 SGHRS and CDR2 YFSETQ. CDR3 length: 16 amino acids. The V gene lost 0 bases and the J gene lost 3 bases, with 15 bases spanning the gap. The DNA for the CDR3 is TGCGCCAGCAGCTTGGAAGGGGGGATCTGGGACACTGAAGCTTTCTTT. This sequence encodes CASSLEGGIWDTEAFF.

Remarks on this clone: At the DNA level, this CDR3 is encoded by other sequences in the same sample as well. The CDR3 loop is CASKVSGANTGELFF. The CDR3 bases are TGTGCCAGCAAGGTTAGCGGTGCGAACACCGGGGAGCTGTTTTTT. The chain is built from TRBV2 and TRBJ2-2; D perhaps matches TRBD2 (6 bases). The CDR3 is made up of 15 amino acids. Trimming shortened V by 7 bases and J by 0 bases, and 12 bases separated the two germline ends. Germline CDR1 SNHLY, CDR2 FYNNEI.

This chain uses TRBV2 with TRBJ1-2, with D uncertain. Germline CDR1 and CDR2: SNHLY and FYNNEI. The CDR3 totals 13 residues. The V gene lost 7 bases and the J gene lost 8 bases, with 17 bases spanning the gap. The CDR3 DNA reads TGTGCCAGCACCCGGCGGAGGTCCGACGGCTACACCTTC. Protein sequence: CASTRRRSDGYTF.

The V and J genes are TRBV18 and TRBJ2-5, with 8 positions matching TRBD2. The junction had 10 bases not matched to a gene; V was cut back by 2 bases and J by 5 bases. The germline CDR1 and CDR2 sequences are KGHSH and LQKENI. The CDR3 is 16 residues long. The CDR3 spells CASSPNTAGGGETQYF. Here the CDR3 DNA reads TGTGCCAGCTCACCAAATACGGCGGGAGGAGGGGAGACCCAGTACTTC.

For this clone: This sample includes further DNA sequences coding for the same CDR3. The J gene is TRBJ1-1, the V gene TRBV27; D might be TRBD1 (5 bases). V was pared by 4 bases and J by 4 bases, with 10 bases between. Germline CDR1 MNHEY, CDR2 SMNVEV (reference sequence). The CDR3 consists of 13 residues. DNA for the CDR3: TGTGCCAGCAGTTCCCGTCAGGGCACTGAAGCTTTCTTT. Translation: CASSSRQGTEAFF.

V is TRBV30 and J is TRBJ1-2; TRBD1 matches at 9 bases. This CDR3 is built from 14 residues. Germline V gives CDR1 GTSNPN, CDR2 SVGIG (reference sequence). The junction had 5 bases not matched to a gene; V was cut back by 4 bases and J by 2 bases. CDR3 sequence reads: CAWTIGTGNYGYTF. DNA for the CDR3: TGTGCCTGGACCATAGGGACAGGGAACTATGGCTACACCTTC.

This rearrangement joins TRBV5-1 to TRBJ2-3, with TRBD2 as a possible D gene (6 bases). The CDR3 extends over 16 amino acids. CDR1 and CDR2 (germline): SGHRS, YFSETQ. Trimming took off 4 bases at V and 1 base at J, with 16 bases between the two ends. CDR3 in amino acids: CASSSAGRGGTDTQYF. For the CDR3, the DNA is TGCGCCAGCAGCAGTGCCGGGCGGGGCGGCACAGATACGCAGTATTTT.

The chain joins TRBV5-4 to TRBJ2-3; D possibly corresponds to TRBD2 (6 bases). The CDR3 loop spans 15 amino acids. Germline assignment: CDR1 SGHNT and CDR2 YYREEE (reference sequence). Trimming stripped 4 bases from V and 1 base from J, with 13 bases between. This chain's CDR3 is CASSIGTSRTDTQYF. The CDR3 DNA is TGTGCCAGCAGCATTGGGACTTCTCGCACAGATACGCAGTATTTT.

The rearrangement uses TRBV9 and TRBJ2-3; 11 positions agree with TRBD2. V lost 4 bases, J lost 8 bases, and 12 bases stayed unmatched. CDR3 length: 16 amino acids. In germline, CDR1 is SGDLS, CDR2 YYNGEE. The CDR3 DNA reads TGTGCCAGCAGCATCCTAGCGGGGGGTACTGTTAGTACGCAGTATTTT. It specifies CASSILAGGTVSTQYF.

V is TRBV5-1 and J is TRBJ1-1; perhaps TRBD1 as D (6 bases). This CDR3 has 14 amino acids. V gave up 1 base and J gave up 4 bases, with 11 bases separating them. Germline V gives CDR1 SGHRS, CDR2 YFSETQ. CDR3 bases: TGCGCCAGCAGCTTGCAAAGGGGGGGCACTGAAGCTTTCTTT. Residues: CASSLQRGGTEAFF.

This clone was found once. This sequence joins TRBV5-1 and TRBJ2-3, with D perhaps matching TRBD2 (5 bases). Germline assignment: CDR1 SGHRS and CDR2 YFSETQ. The CDR3 runs 13 residues. Trimming pared 8 bases from V and 3 bases from J, leaving 13 bases between. This CDR3 reads CASGYEGTDTQYF. CDR3 in DNA: TGCGCCAGTGGGTATGAGGGAACAGATACGCAGTATTTT. The variable domain in full, completed from reference TRBV5-1 and TRBJ2-3, reads KAGVTQTPRYLIKTRGQQVTLSCSPISGHRSVSWYQQTPGQGLQFLFEYFSETQRNKGNFPGRFSGRQFSNSRSEMNVSTLELGDSALYLCASGYEGTDTQYFGPGTRLTVL.

The genes are TRBV2 and TRBJ1-1; D remains unclear. Trimming took 7 bases from V and 4 from J, leaving 7 bases between them. Looked up from germline, CDR1 is SNHLY and CDR2 is FYNNEI. The CDR3 consists of 11 residues. CDR3 DNA: TGTGCCAGCATGGCGGGCACTGAAGCTTTCTTT. The encoded protein is CASMAGTEAFF.

The CDR3 nucleotides read TGCAGCGTTGTGGGGAACGGTGAAAAACTGTTTTTT. This encodes CSVVGNGEKLFF. The genes are TRBV29-1 and TRBJ1-4, with D hard to call. The germline CDR1 and CDR2 sequences are SQVTM and ANQGSEA. Trimming took off 4 bases at V and 7 bases at J, with 10 bases between the two ends. This CDR3 is built from 12 residues.

This chain joins TRBV18 and TRBJ1-4; tentatively, D is TRBD1 (5 bases). The CDR3 is 15 residues long. The V end lost 8 bases, the J end lost 5 bases, and 18 bases lay between the germline ends. The V gene's germline CDR1 is KGHSH and CDR2 LQKENI. CDR3: CASQWDPAGNEKLFF. CDR3 bases: TGTGCCAGCCAGTGGGACCCCGCAGGGAATGAAAAACTGTTTTTT.

V gene TRBV27 combines with J gene TRBJ1-1; TRBD1 agrees at 7 bases. The CDR3 totals 16 residues. From germline, CDR1 is MNHEY and CDR2 SMNVEV (reference sequence). Trimming at V came to 5 bases and at J to 10 bases, leaving 19 bases not matched to a gene. This chain's CDR3 is CASSPWTGRRGGGAFF. CDR3 bases: TGTGCCAGCAGTCCGTGGACAGGCCGGAGGGGTGGTGGAGCTTTCTTT.

The gene calls are TRBV5-6 and TRBJ2-3, with D hard to call. From germline, CDR1 is SGHDT and CDR2 YYEEEE. The CDR3 has 12 amino acids. V was clipped by 2 bases and J by 4 bases, with 5 bases between them. CDR3 coding DNA: TGTGCCAGCAGCTTTCATCCAGATACGCAGTATTTT. Its translation: CASSFHPDTQYF.

Comment on this clone: The sample holds other DNA sequences that translate to the same CDR3. The chain combines TRBV7-2 with TRBJ2-3; 15 bases are shared with TRBD2. The J segment lost 1 base and the V segment lost 3 bases, leaving 2 bases of the junction unmatched. This CDR3 region has 17 residues. Germline values: CDR1 SGHTA, CDR2 FQGNSA. CDR3 DNA: TGTGCCAGCAGCTTGGGACTAGCGGGGGGCGGCACAGATACGCAGTATTTT. As protein: CASSLGLAGGGTDTQYF.